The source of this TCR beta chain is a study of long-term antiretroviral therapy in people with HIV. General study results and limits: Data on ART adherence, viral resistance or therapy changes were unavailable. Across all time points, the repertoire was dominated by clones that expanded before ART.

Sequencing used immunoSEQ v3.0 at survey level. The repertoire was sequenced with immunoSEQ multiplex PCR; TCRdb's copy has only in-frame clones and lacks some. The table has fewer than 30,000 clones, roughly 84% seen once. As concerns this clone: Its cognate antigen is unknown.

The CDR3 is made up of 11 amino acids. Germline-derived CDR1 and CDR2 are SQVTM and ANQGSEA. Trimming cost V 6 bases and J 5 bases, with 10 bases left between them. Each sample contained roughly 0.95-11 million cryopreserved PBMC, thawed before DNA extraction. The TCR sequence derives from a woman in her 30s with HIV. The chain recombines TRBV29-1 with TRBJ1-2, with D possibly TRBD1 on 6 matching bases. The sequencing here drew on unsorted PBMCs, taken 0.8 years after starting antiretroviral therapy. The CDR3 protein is CSVDRSYGYTF. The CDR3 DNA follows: TGCAGCGTCGACAGGAGTTATGGCTACACCTTC. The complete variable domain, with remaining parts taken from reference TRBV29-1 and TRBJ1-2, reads SAVISQKPSRDICQRGTSLTIQCQVDSQVTMMFWYRQQPGQSLTLIATANQGSEATYESGFVIDKFPISRPNLTFSTLTVSNMSPEDSSIYLCSVDRSYGYTFGSGTRLTVV.